The present T cell receptor beta chain was sequenced within a study of shared clonotypes between healthy human individuals. Study conclusions and caveats: An effect of sequencing depth on clonotype sharing among donors was expected. Only a few donors were included, so the genetic and exposure-history diversity represented was limited.

This clone was observed a handful of times. What it recognizes is unknown. TCRdb keeps only in-frame clones here, not all; method: immunoSEQ multiplex PCR. The table lists about 1 million clones, under 80% of them singletons. The authors divided CD4+ cells into CD45RA+ naive and CD45RA-negative memory subsets. The origin of this receptor is a man aged 18-30 years in good health. Sequenced material: memory CD4+ T cells sorted from blood. As to subset: CD45RA-negative fraction.

CDR3 in amino acids: CASSYRGSSYNEQFF. In nucleotides, the CDR3 is TGTGCCAGCAGCTATCGGGGTAGCTCCTACAATGAGCAGTTCTTC. The chain recombines TRBV7-3 with TRBJ2-1; TRBD2 might be the D (5 bases). V was cut by 4 bases and J by 0 bases, with 10 bases left in between. CDR1 and CDR2 from the germline V gene are SGHTA and FQGTGA. CDR3 size: 15 residues.